These 14 T cell receptor beta chains originate from one sample sequenced in a study of T-cell reconstitution after alpha-beta-depleted transplantation in children. Construction of the TCRbeta library involved unique molecular identifiers. TCRdb analysed the PCR reads with MiXCR anew, one entry per CDR3 protein. The sample has nearly 550,000 distinct CDR3 sequences; about 17% are singletons. Sequencing was performed on PBMCs from the stem cell graft donor, taken from the stem cell graft. The receptors stem from a human donor who donated a stem cell graft to a child with acute lymphoblastic leukemia.

The genes are TRBV7-9 and TRBJ1-5; D is undetermined. From germline, CDR1 is SEHNR and CDR2 FQNEAQ (reference sequence). The CDR3 is made up of 13 amino acids. The V end lost 1 base, the J end lost 6 bases, and 7 bases lay between the germline ends. In nucleotides, the CDR3 is TGTGCCAGCAGCTTAGAGACCCGTCAGCCCCAGCATTTT. This sequence encodes CASSLETRQPQHF.

The V gene is TRBV27, the J gene TRBJ2-4; D is ambiguous. Germline V CDR1 and CDR2: MNHEY, SMNVEV (reference sequence). This CDR3 region has 14 residues. V was trimmed by 3 bases and J by 0 bases, leaving 6 bases between them. The CDR3 region is CASSLSIAKNIQYF. The CDR3 DNA sequence: TGTGCCAGCAGTTTGAGTATAGCCAAAAACATTCAGTACTTC.

A few counts support this clonotype. The chain joins TRBV20-1 to TRBJ2-7, with a weak D call TRBD1 (6 bases). Trimming left V 6 bases short and J 3 bases short, with 12 bases between. CDR1 and CDR2 (germline): DFQATT, SNEGSKA (reference sequence). This CDR3 has 12 amino acids. The CDR3 loop reads CSATGHFYEQYF. The CDR3 bases are TGCAGTGCCACGGGACACTTCTACGAGCAGTACTTC.

This clonotype turned up a few times. The chain couples TRBV11-1 to TRBJ2-1; D may correspond to TRBD1 or TRBD2 (5 bases each). The V gene lost 1 base and the J gene lost 4 bases, with 23 bases spanning the gap. The length of the CDR3 is 19 residues. Germline loops: CDR1 SGHAT, CDR2 FQDESV (reference sequence). CDR3 nucleotides: TGTGCCAGCAGCTTAGGGTTTCGAGGAGGACACCTAAATTACAATGAGCAGTTCTTC. This codes for CASSLGFRGGHLNYNEQFF.

This clonotype was counted between two and nine times. This chain joins TRBV5-1 and TRBJ1-1; D is undetermined. V was pared by 7 bases and J by 3 bases, with 19 bases between. The CDR3 covers 15 residues. CDR1 and CDR2 (germline): SGHRS, YFSETQ. This CDR3 reads CASFGRPGWDTEAFF. The CDR3, as DNA: TGCGCCAGCTTTGGCCGGCCTGGATGGGACACTGAAGCTTTCTTT.

This rearrangement joins TRBV5-1 to TRBJ2-1; 9 bases match TRBD2. The V gene's germline CDR1 is SGHRS and CDR2 YFSETQ. V trimming: 4 bases; J trimming: 6 bases; junction bases outside the gene matches: 8. This CDR3 is 15 amino acids long. The CDR3 loop is CASSARGAGGNEQFF. The CDR3 DNA reads TGCGCCAGCAGCGCCCGGGGAGCGGGAGGCAATGAGCAGTTCTTC.

This chain links TRBV6-5 with TRBJ2-7; D may be TRBD2 (6 bases). Trimming stripped 2 bases from V and 3 bases from J, with 17 bases between. Germline CDR1 is MNHEY and CDR2 is SVGAGI. CDR3 length equals 16 residues. CDR3 bases: TGTGCCAGCAGTTACCACGCGGCTGGCGGGGTCTACGAGCAGTACTTC. Translated: CASSYHAAGGVYEQYF.

This clonotype has ten or more counts. The V gene is TRBV2, the J gene TRBJ2-1; D is unclear. Germline V gene data show CDR1 as SNHLY and CDR2 as FYNNEI. The CDR3 length is 11 residues. Trimming stripped 4 bases from V and 12 bases from J, with 10 bases between. The CDR3 DNA reads TGTGCCAGCAGTGTAACTAAAGGGCAGTTCTTC. This sequence encodes CASSVTKGQFF.

The chain employs TRBV20-1 and TRBJ1-4; 7 bases align to TRBD1. Germline V gene sequence: CDR1 DFQATT, CDR2 SNEGSKA (reference sequence). The CDR3 runs to 17 residues. J gave up 0 bases and V 6 bases, and 13 bases lay outside the gene matches. The CDR3 protein is CSARGTVVLSTNEKLFF. The CDR3 DNA is TGCAGTGCCCGAGGGACAGTCGTCCTTTCAACTAATGAAAAACTGTTTTTT.

The J gene is TRBJ2-3, the V gene TRBV12-3 or TRBV12-4; TRBD1 or TRBD2 may be the D gene (5 bases each). With 4 bases removed from V and 2 bases from J, the gap between germline ends came to 19 bases. The CDR3 contains 17 residues. DNA for the CDR3: TGTGCCAGCAGTTCCCCCCTGGGGGACCTCTTCACAGATACGCAGTATTTT. Translation: CASSSPLGDLFTDTQYF.

The chain combines TRBV12-3 or TRBV12-4 with TRBJ1-2; D is perhaps TRBD1 (5 bases). V was cut by 0 bases and J by 3 bases, with 14 bases left in between. The CDR3 loop spans 16 amino acids. The CDR3, as DNA: TGTGCCAGCAGTTTAGCGCGGGCAGGGAAAGACTATGGCTACACCTTC. Amino acid sequence: CASSLARAGKDYGYTF.

V is TRBV7-9 and J is TRBJ1-4, with TRBD1 matching 7 bases. Germline CDR1 is SEHNR and CDR2 is FQNEAQ (reference sequence). J gave up 3 bases and V 3 bases, and 1 base lay outside the gene matches. The CDR3 consists of 14 residues. The CDR3, as DNA: TGTGCCAGCAGCTTCACAGGGGCTAATGAAAAACTGTTTTTT. Protein sequence: CASSFTGANEKLFF.

The rearrangement uses TRBV27 and TRBJ1-1, with a weak D call TRBD1 (5 bases). The CDR3 contains 12 residues. Germline V lookup: CDR1 MNHEY, CDR2 SMNVEV (reference sequence). V was trimmed by 0 bases and J by 8 bases, leaving 7 bases between them. The CDR3 DNA reads as TGTGCCAGCAGTTTATCTCCAGGGGAAGCTTTCTTT. Amino acids: CASSLSPGEAFF.

This clonotype was detected only a few times. The chain is built from TRBV5-1 and TRBJ2-2, with TRBD1 identical over 8 bases. The trim removed 4 bases at V and 2 bases at J, leaving 10 bases unmatched. The CDR3 extends over 17 amino acids. CDR1 is SGHRS and CDR2 is YFSETQ in the germline V gene. The CDR3 DNA reads TGCGCCAGCAGCCGTGGACAGGGCGGCTTAAACACCGGGGAGCTGTTTTTT. Its protein is CASSRGQGGLNTGELFF.